One and the same sample provided the 16 T cell receptor beta chains below, sequenced in a study of radiotherapy plus CTLA-4 blockade in lung cancer. The method was immunoSEQ multiplex PCR; TCRdb's version includes in-frame clones alone and lacks a portion of them. Counted here are 40,000 to 45,000 clones, 60% to 70% occurring once; the ten biggest clones make up 20% to 30%. The sample in question was peripheral blood, obtained from a patient treated with radiotherapy plus ipilimumab. All receptors derive from a human donor with non-small cell lung cancer who had a partial response to radiotherapy plus ipilimumab.

This clone was observed a handful of times. The chain has TRBV9 and TRBJ1-2; D is unresolved. V was trimmed by 3 bases and J by 5 bases, leaving 17 bases between them. Per the germline V gene, CDR1 is SGDLS and CDR2 is YYNGEE. The CDR3 is 15 residues long. The CDR3 here is CASSARGGASYGYTF. CDR3 nucleotides: TGTGCCAGCAGCGCCCGGGGAGGCGCCTCTTATGGCTACACCTTC.

This clone was seen only once. The J gene is TRBJ2-7, the V gene TRBV7-6, with D perhaps matching TRBD2 (6 bases). Trimming removed 3 bases at V and 0 bases at J, with 9 bases between. Germline CDR1 reads SGHVS; CDR2 reads FNYEAQ. The CDR3 covers 14 residues. CDR3 nucleotide sequence: TGTGCCAGCAGCTTGGGACTGTACTCCTACGAGCAGTACTTC. It codes for CASSLGLYSYEQYF.

This rearrangement joins TRBV7-6 to TRBJ2-2, with D perhaps matching TRBD1 (5 bases). Germline CDR1 SGHVS, CDR2 FNYEAQ. Deletions cut 8 bases from V and 1 base from J, with 11 bases between. This CDR3 region has 14 residues. The CDR3 bases are TGTGCCAGCGGGTCCCAGGGGAACACCGGGGAGCTGTTTTTT. Protein: CASGSQGNTGELFF.

This clone showed up just a few times. The genes are TRBV6-5 and TRBJ1-1; 7 bases are shared with TRBD1. The CDR3 runs to 14 residues. Germline CDR1 MNHEY, CDR2 SVGAGI. V gave up 4 bases and J gave up 5 bases; unmatched junction bases: 7. The CDR3 region has the DNA TGTGCCAGCAGTTGGGACAGCTCTGAGACTGAAGCTTTCTTT. Translating it yields CASSWDSSETEAFF.

This clone appeared a few times. The chain uses TRBV27 and TRBJ2-7; possibly TRBD1 for D (6 bases). Germline CDR1 reads MNHEY; CDR2 reads SMNVEV (reference sequence). Trimming stripped 10 bases from V and 5 bases from J, with 21 bases between. This CDR3 spans 14 amino acids. CDR3 sequence (DNA): TGTGCCACTCGAATACTGGATAACAGGGACGAGCAGTACTTC. Encoded protein: CATRILDNRDEQYF.

A single count supports this clone. The chain links TRBV7-2 to TRBJ1-1; the match to TRBD1 covers 7 bases. The V gene's germline CDR1 is SGHTA and CDR2 FQGNSA. The V and J ends lost 5 bases and 5 bases, in that order; junction bases with no gene match: 5. This CDR3 contains 13 residues. This CDR3 reads CASSRQGGTEAFF. In nucleotides, the CDR3 is TGTGCCAGCAGCCGACAGGGAGGTACTGAAGCTTTCTTT.

The table lists this clone with a few counts. The gene calls are TRBV6-1 and TRBJ2-3, with D possibly matching TRBD2 (6 bases). The CDR3 length is 14 residues. V was shortened by 7 bases and J by 4 bases, with 15 bases between the two germline ends. Germline CDR1 is MNHNS and CDR2 is SASEGT. The DNA for the CDR3 is TGTGCCAGCAATCCGGGGGAAGCCGCAGATACGCAGTATTTT. Protein product: CASNPGEAADTQYF.

The chain uses TRBV5-5 and TRBJ2-1; D possibly corresponds to TRBD2 (5 bases). The CDR3 has 17 amino acids. Looked up from germline, CDR1 is SGHKS and CDR2 is YYEKEE (reference sequence). V was trimmed by 1 base and J by 3 bases, leaving 17 bases between them. The CDR3 here is CASSLSPWEPVYNEQFF. CDR3 DNA sequence: TGTGCCAGCAGCTTGAGTCCGTGGGAGCCCGTCTACAATGAGCAGTTCTTC.

This chain connects TRBV19 to TRBJ1-6; 7 bases agree with TRBD1. The ends lost 9 bases at V and 5 bases at J; junction bases unmatched: 7. CDR1 and CDR2 (germline): LNHDA, SQIVND (reference sequence). CDR3 length: 14 amino acids. The CDR3: CASSTGAHNSPLHF. The CDR3, as DNA: TGTGCCAGCTCAACAGGGGCCCATAATTCACCCCTCCACTTT.

The rearrangement joins TRBV11-2 to TRBJ2-1, with 9 bases that match TRBD1. Per the germline V gene, CDR1 is SGHAT and CDR2 is FQNNGV. V gave up 3 bases and J gave up 0 bases; unmatched junction bases: 3. The CDR3 length is 16 residues. This CDR3 is CASSFTTGGSYNEQFF. In DNA form, the CDR3 reads TGTGCCAGCAGCTTTACGACAGGGGGCTCCTACAATGAGCAGTTCTTC.

CDR3 bases: TGCAGCGTCATGACAGGGAATGCGGGCTACACCTTC. It specifies CSVMTGNAGYTF. The V call is TRBV29-1, the J call TRBJ1-2; TRBD1 matches 7 bases. CDR1 is SQVTM and CDR2 is ANQGSEA in the germline V gene. The CDR3 is 12 amino acids. Trimming took 6 bases from V and 8 from J; bases not matched to a gene: 9.

This clone was observed a few times. The chain uses TRBV7-3 and TRBJ1-6, with 8 bases identical to TRBD1. This CDR3 comprises 17 residues. From germline, CDR1 is SGHTA and CDR2 FQGTGA. V lost 3 bases and J lost 9; bases outside the gene matches: 13. The DNA for the CDR3 is TGTGCCAGCAGCTTCCACGATCGGACAGGGCCTAGTTCACCCCTCCACTTT. It codes for CASSFHDRTGPSSPLHF.

The chain is built from TRBV11-2 and TRBJ2-7; TRBD2 matches 9 bases. The CDR3 covers 15 residues. From germline, CDR1 is SGHAT and CDR2 FQNNGV. The V and J ends lost 8 bases and 10 bases, in that order; junction bases with no gene match: 18. The CDR3, as DNA: TGTGCCAGCTACGGACACGGGCGGGAGGGCCGGGAACAGTACTTC. The encoded protein is CASYGHGREGREQYF.

With respect to this clone: One end of the junction is discordant with germline, which a read error may explain. The sample has other DNA sequences that encode this CDR3 too. The V gene is TRBV19, the J gene TRBJ1-2; the D gene is possibly TRBD1 (6 bases). The CDR3 length is 14 residues. Germline V lookup: CDR1 LNHDA, CDR2 SQIVND (reference sequence). Here the CDR3 reads CASKTTGLNYGYTF. The CDR3 nucleotides are TGTGCCAGTAAGACCACAGGGTTGAACTATGGCTACACCTTT.

J is TRBJ2-7 and V is TRBV14; 7 bases agree with TRBD1. The trim removed 4 bases at V and 2 bases at J, leaving 5 bases unmatched. CDR3 length: 14 amino acids. Germline V gene data show CDR1 as SGHDN and CDR2 as FVKESK. CDR3 DNA sequence: TGTGCCAGCAGCCGCAACAGGGGCACCTACGAGCAGTACTTC. This codes for CASSRNRGTYEQYF. Supplemented by reference TRBV14 and TRBJ2-7, the full variable domain reads EAGVTQFPSHSVIEKGQTVTLRCDPISGHDNLYWYRRVMGKEIKFLLHFVKESKQDESGMPNNRFLAERTGGTYSTLKVQPAELEDSGVYFCASSRNRGTYEQYFGPGTRLTVT.

Only a few counts were recorded for this clone. V gene TRBV2 combines with J gene TRBJ1-5; TRBD1 is a possible D gene (6 bases). The CDR3 runs to 14 residues. Germline CDR1 and CDR2: SNHLY and FYNNEI. V was shortened by 1 base and J by 3 bases, with 7 bases between the two germline ends. This CDR3 reads CASSEGTDNQPQHF. CDR3 in DNA: TGTGCCAGCAGTGAAGGGACAGACAATCAGCCCCAGCATTTT.